What follows is one T cell receptor beta chain and its context. The clone's antigen remains unknown. There are no base qualities to consult, and no much larger clone falls within one base. One collaborating source in Seattle enrolled patients while the patients were actively infected and followed the patients over time throughout the course of disease. Whole blood was collected in K2EDTA tubes by collaborating institutions according to the institutions' own protocols. For TCRbeta analysis, collaborator samples were shipped as frozen whole blood, as isolated PBMCs, or as DNA extracted from either sample type. These data originate in a study of blood T cell repertoires in COVID-19 (dated by TCRdb to the early 2020s). In terms of the full investigation: Samples from collaborators originated in the United States, Italy and Spain and spanned both the acute and convalescent phases of COVID-19. The prospective study material was composed of cDNA or gDNA derived from T cells, B-cell-depleted T cells, or PBMCs. Where HLA class I and class II types were available, the types were taken from metadata supplied by the sample provider, not from assay-based typing. Samples were obtained from the ongoing ImmuneRACE study (first 160 participants) and from about 1,300 subjects provided by 6 global collaborators. Nearly every sample came with metadata listing a de-identified subject ID, COVID-19 status, age in years and sex. The repertoires were released in a freely available public database intended as a resource for research on the immune response to SARS-CoV-2. Subjects who had been exposed to COVID-19, were actively infected with it, or had recovered from it provided the deeply sampled blood TCRbeta repertoires that made up the dataset.

TCRbeta CDR3 regions were amplified from genomic DNA using the immunoSEQ Assay, a bias-controlled multiplex PCR. Turning to the authors' computational methods: Within the assay, amplification of reference gene primers was used to estimate how many nucleated cells each sample contained. To quantify the absolute abundance of each unique TCRbeta CDR3 rearrangement, sequence reads were collapsed and filtered. For each sample, productive Simpson clonality was calculated as the square root of Simpson's diversity index across productive rearrangements. Sourced from immuneACCESS, this table was stored by TCRdb with only in-frame sequences that have V and J called. A share of the clones is absent; for the studies checked, an unresolved V gene accounts for under half, and the remainder has no known explanation. Clone size and V and J calls were adopted from that table, with D and trimming inferred from the DNA. Within this sample are under 450,000 clones, with approximately 86% of them counted one time only. Jointly, the top ten make up less than 9% of the sample.

The research as a whole found: How much clinical and demographic metadata was included differed by source and by participant, and the metadata was provided uncurated.

The sequence derives from a woman aged 60 to 75 with COVID-19, enrolled during active disease. Material: peripheral blood.

The DNA sequence is TGTGCCAGCTCACCACGACAGGTATCGGCAGATACGCAGTATTTT. Translated, this is CASSPRQVSADTQYF. Recombination joined TRBV18 with TRBJ2-3; TRBD1 is perhaps the D gene, given 6 matching bases. CDR1 and CDR2 (KGHSH, LQKENI) derive from the germline V gene. V was cut back by 1 base and J by 4 bases, leaving a gap of 12 bases between them. Inclusive of the bounding cysteine and phenylalanine, the CDR3 is 15 residues long. The DNA shown is the 45-base CDR3, in frame from base 1.